These 2 T cell receptor beta chains came from one sample sequenced in a study of shared clonotypes between healthy human individuals. TCRdb keeps only in-frame clones here, not all; method: immunoSEQ multiplex PCR. The data contain fewer than 1.8 million clones, around 98.5% of them singletons. Sequenced sample: naive CD4+ T cells sorted from blood. The subset is: CD45RA+ positively selected. Every receptor here comes from a man aged 25-45 years in good health.

V is TRBV19 and J is TRBJ1-1; D is unresolved. This CDR3 is 14 amino acids long. Germline CDR1 and CDR2: LNHDA and SQIVND (reference sequence). V lost 5 bases, J lost 4 bases, and 14 bases lay in between. In nucleotides, the CDR3 is TGTGCCAGTAGTCCCGACACCTCTCGCACTGAAGCTTTCTTT. Translation: CASSPDTSRTEAFF.

This sequence joins TRBV7-9 and TRBJ2-5; TRBD2 matches at 7 bases. The germline CDR1 and CDR2 sequences are SEHNR and FQNEAQ (reference sequence). This CDR3 region has 14 residues. The ends lost 5 bases at V and 2 bases at J; junction bases unmatched: 5. The CDR3, as DNA: TGTGCCAGCAGCGACGCTAGCGGACAAGAGACCCAGTACTTC. It yields the protein CASSDASGQETQYF. The variable domain in full, with the rest retrieved from reference TRBV7-9 and TRBJ2-5, is DTGVSQNPRHKITKRGQNVTFRCDPISEHNRLYWYRQTLGQGPEFLTYFQNEAQLEKSRLLSDRFSAERPKGSFSTLEIQRTEQGDSAMYLCASSDASGQETQYFGPGTRLLVL.